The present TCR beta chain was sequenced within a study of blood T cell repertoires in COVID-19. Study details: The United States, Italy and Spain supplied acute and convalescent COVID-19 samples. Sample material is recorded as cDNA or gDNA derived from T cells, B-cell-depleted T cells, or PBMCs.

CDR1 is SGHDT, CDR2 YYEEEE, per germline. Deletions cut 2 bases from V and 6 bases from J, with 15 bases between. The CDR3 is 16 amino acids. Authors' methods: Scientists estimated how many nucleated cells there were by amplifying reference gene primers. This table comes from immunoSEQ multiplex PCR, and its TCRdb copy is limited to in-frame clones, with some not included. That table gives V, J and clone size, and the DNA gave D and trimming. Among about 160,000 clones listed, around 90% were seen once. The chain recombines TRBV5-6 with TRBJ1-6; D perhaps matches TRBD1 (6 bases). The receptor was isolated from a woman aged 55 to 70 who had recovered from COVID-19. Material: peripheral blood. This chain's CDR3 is CASSLRTGQSNSPLHF. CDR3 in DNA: TGTGCCAGCAGCTTACGTACCGGACAGTCTAATTCACCCCTCCACTTT.